This record looks at one T cell receptor (beta chain) sequence and its context. Its antigen remains unknown. Into CD45RA+ naive and CD45RA-negative memory subsets, the CD4+ cells were split. This CDR3 contains 13 residues. V was pared by 5 bases and J by 7 bases, with 13 bases between. Germline V gives CDR1 SEHNR, CDR2 FQNEAQ (reference sequence). Some clones are missing from TCRdb's copy, which holds only in-frame ones; the method was immunoSEQ multiplex PCR. The sample gives 2 million to 2.5 million clones, almost 96% of which show up once; 0.1% to 0.15% is in the top ten. This sample was included in a study of shared clonotypes between healthy human individuals. Overall study results and limits: The represented genetic and exposure-history diversity was limited by the small number of donors.

This clonotype was obtained from a man aged 18 to 29 in good health. Material: naive CD4+ T cells sorted from blood. The sample's subset: CD45RA+ positively selected. The chain carries TRBV7-9 and TRBJ2-3; the D gene is possibly TRBD2 (6 bases). CDR3 region: CASSRGEGNTQYF. Written as DNA, the CDR3 is TGTGCCAGCAGCCGCGGGGAAGGGAATACGCAGTATTTT.